This is a list of T cell receptor beta chains from one sample in a study of a mutant IDH1 vaccine in newly diagnosed glioma. Clones were sequenced by immunoSEQ multiplex PCR, and TCRdb holds only the in-frame ones, with some missing. The repertoire has 77,000 or so clones, more than 80% of them found once; the top ten carry 4% to 5.5%. Antigens for these TCRs are unknown. This specimen was PBMCs, taken from a glioma patient whose treatment included an IDH1 peptide vaccine. Source of these receptors: a man aged 40-55 years with glioma. Both conserved end residues are part of each CDR3. Each record gives: J gene, clone size, CDR3 length, D gene, V gene, CDR3 protein, CDR3 DNA. A D gene is named only where the DNA matches it firmly. Clone size is given for some rows only: seen once, a few or many times, or a class if the clone is expanded.

J gene: TRBJ2-3; clone size: NA; CDR3 length: 14; D gene: NA; V gene: TRBV6-5; CDR3 protein: CASSYTGSTDTQYF; CDR3 DNA: TGTGCCAGCAGTTACACAGGCAGCACAGATACGCAGTATTTT
J gene: TRBJ2-5; clone size: NA; CDR3 length: 15; D gene: TRBD2; V gene: TRBV6-1; CDR3 protein: CASRVSGGVQETQYF; CDR3 DNA: TGTGCCAGCAGAGTTAGCGGGGGGGTCCAAGAGACCCAGTACTTC
J gene: TRBJ2-5; clone size: NA; CDR3 length: 10; D gene: NA; V gene: TRBV29-1; CDR3 protein: CSVKQETQYF; CDR3 DNA: TGCAGCGTAAAACAGGAGACCCAGTACTTC
J gene: TRBJ2-5; clone size: NA; CDR3 length: 14; D gene: TRBD1; V gene: TRBV30; CDR3 protein: CAWSSGGAGETQYF; CDR3 DNA: TGTGCCTGGAGCTCAGGGGGCGCAGGGGAGACCCAGTACTTC
J gene: TRBJ1-2; clone size: NA; CDR3 length: 14; D gene: NA; V gene: TRBV11-2; CDR3 protein: CASSLLGTHYGYTF; CDR3 DNA: TGTGCCAGCAGCTTACTGGGTACGCACTATGGCTACACCTTC
J gene: TRBJ1-3; clone size: few; CDR3 length: 16; D gene: NA; V gene: TRBV6-5; CDR3 protein: CASSYSRALSGNTIYF; CDR3 DNA: TGTGCCAGCAGTTACTCTAGGGCCCTCTCTGGAAACACCATATATTTT
J gene: TRBJ2-2; clone size: NA; CDR3 length: 13; D gene: NA; V gene: TRBV6-1; CDR3 protein: CASRAQNTGELFF; CDR3 DNA: TGTGCCAGCAGGGCCCAGAACACCGGGGAGCTGTTTTTT
J gene: TRBJ1-3; clone size: NA; CDR3 length: 16; D gene: NA; V gene: TRBV5-8; CDR3 protein: CASSLYAGLSGNTIYF; CDR3 DNA: TGTGCCAGCAGCTTGTACGCAGGACTCTCTGGAAACACCATATATTTT
J gene: TRBJ2-2; clone size: NA; CDR3 length: 14; D gene: NA; V gene: TRBV7-2; CDR3 protein: CASNAQGGTGELFF; CDR3 DNA: TGTGCCAGCAACGCCCAGGGGGGAACCGGGGAGCTGTTTTTT
J gene: TRBJ1-1; clone size: few; CDR3 length: 16; D gene: TRBD1; V gene: TRBV5-1; CDR3 protein: CASSLGQGAGSAEAFF; CDR3 DNA: TGCGCCAGCAGCTTGGGGCAGGGGGCTGGGTCTGCTGAAGCTTTCTTT
J gene: TRBJ2-3; clone size: once; CDR3 length: 15; D gene: NA; V gene: TRBV4-2; CDR3 protein: CASSHDGGNTDTQYF; CDR3 DNA: TGTGCCAGCAGCCATGACGGGGGAAACACAGATACGCAGTATTTT
J gene: TRBJ2-5; clone size: NA; CDR3 length: 14; D gene: NA; V gene: TRBV4-1; CDR3 protein: CASSQVINPETQYF; CDR3 DNA: TGCGCCAGCAGCCAAGTAATAAATCCCGAGACCCAGTACTTC
J gene: TRBJ2-2; clone size: NA; CDR3 length: 15; D gene: NA; V gene: TRBV9; CDR3 protein: CASSVERVNTGELFF; CDR3 DNA: TGTGCCAGCAGCGTAGAGCGGGTAAACACCGGGGAGCTGTTTTTT
J gene: TRBJ1-1; clone size: NA; CDR3 length: 16; D gene: TRBD1; V gene: TRBV9; CDR3 protein: CASSVGGTGLGTEAFF; CDR3 DNA: TGTGCCAGCAGCGTAGGGGGGACAGGGCTGGGCACTGAAGCTTTCTTT
J gene: TRBJ1-2; clone size: NA; CDR3 length: 14; D gene: NA; V gene: TRBV5-1; CDR3 protein: CASSLGGGSYGYTF; CDR3 DNA: TGCGCCAGCAGCTTGGGGGGTGGCAGCTATGGCTACACCTTC
J gene: TRBJ2-1; clone size: NA; CDR3 length: 18; D gene: TRBD2; V gene: TRBV11-2; CDR3 protein: CASSLDPGLAGAYNEQFF; CDR3 DNA: TGTGCCAGCAGCTTAGACCCGGGACTAGCGGGGGCCTACAATGAGCAGTTCTTC
J gene: TRBJ2-1; clone size: NA; CDR3 length: 17; D gene: NA; V gene: TRBV9; CDR3 protein: CASSEIRSVSSYNEQFF; CDR3 DNA: TGTGCCAGCAGCGAAATCCGAAGCGTCTCCTCCTACAATGAGCAGTTCTTC
J gene: TRBJ2-1; clone size: NA; CDR3 length: 15; D gene: NA; V gene: TRBV5-6; CDR3 protein: CASHSPGAEWDEQFF; CDR3 DNA: TGTGCCAGCCATTCGCCGGGGGCGGAGTGGGATGAGCAGTTCTTC
J gene: TRBJ2-2; clone size: NA; CDR3 length: 15; D gene: NA; V gene: TRBV4-3; CDR3 protein: CASSLRDGFLGELFF; CDR3 DNA: TGCGCCAGCAGCCTCCGGGACGGGTTTTTGGGGGAGCTGTTTTTT
J gene: TRBJ2-3; clone size: NA; CDR3 length: 12; D gene: NA; V gene: TRBV7-2; CDR3 protein: CASSPDTDTQYF; CDR3 DNA: TGTGCCAGCAGCCCCGACACAGATACGCAGTATTTT
J gene: TRBJ2-7; clone size: NA; CDR3 length: 14; D gene: NA; V gene: TRBV18; CDR3 protein: CASQTPGVRNEQYF; CDR3 DNA: TGTGCCAGCCAAACCCCAGGGGTGAGGAACGAGCAGTACTTC
J gene: TRBJ2-5; clone size: NA; CDR3 length: 17; D gene: TRBD1; V gene: TRBV18; CDR3 protein: CASSPSKGQLYQETQYF; CDR3 DNA: TGTGCCAGCTCACCGTCTAAGGGACAGCTGTACCAAGAGACCCAGTACTTC
J gene: TRBJ2-2; clone size: NA; CDR3 length: 15; D gene: TRBD2; V gene: TRBV9; CDR3 protein: CASSSTTSASGELFF; CDR3 DNA: TGTGCCAGCAGCTCTACGACTAGCGCGTCCGGGGAGCTGTTTTTT
J gene: TRBJ1-1; clone size: NA; CDR3 length: 16; D gene: TRBD1; V gene: TRBV10-3; CDR3 protein: CAISESTGGLNTEAFF; CDR3 DNA: TGTGCCATCAGTGAGTCGACAGGGGGCCTTAACACTGAAGCTTTCTTT
J gene: TRBJ2-1; clone size: NA; CDR3 length: 16; D gene: TRBD2; V gene: TRBV27; CDR3 protein: CASSFLSSGRYNEQFF; CDR3 DNA: TGTGCCAGCAGTTTCCTCTCGAGCGGGAGATACAATGAGCAGTTCTTC
J gene: TRBJ2-2; clone size: NA; CDR3 length: 13; D gene: NA; V gene: TRBV6-6; CDR3 protein: CASARGNTGELFF; CDR3 DNA: TGTGCCAGCGCTCGGGGGAACACCGGGGAGCTGTTTTTT
J gene: TRBJ2-2; clone size: NA; CDR3 length: 13; D gene: NA; V gene: TRBV28; CDR3 protein: CASLGTNTGELFF; CDR3 DNA: TGTGCCAGCCTGGGGACTAACACCGGGGAGCTGTTTTTT
J gene: TRBJ2-7; clone size: once; CDR3 length: 13; D gene: NA; V gene: TRBV27; CDR3 protein: CASSLSSGFEQYF; CDR3 DNA: TGTGCCAGCAGTTTATCTTCAGGGTTCGAGCAGTACTTC
J gene: TRBJ2-7; clone size: few; CDR3 length: 16; D gene: NA; V gene: TRBV28; CDR3 protein: CASSLNLAVLSYEQYF; CDR3 DNA: TGTGCCAGCAGTTTAAACCTGGCAGTCCTCTCCTACGAGCAGTACTTC
J gene: TRBJ2-3; clone size: NA; CDR3 length: 14; D gene: NA; V gene: TRBV4-2; CDR3 protein: CASSQERSTDTQYF; CDR3 DNA: TGTGCCAGCAGCCAAGAGCGGAGCACAGATACGCAGTATTTT
J gene: TRBJ1-6; clone size: NA; CDR3 length: 13; D gene: NA; V gene: TRBV19; CDR3 protein: CASGGAGNSPLHF; CDR3 DNA: TGTGCCAGTGGGGGGGCTGGCAATTCACCCCTCCACTTT
J gene: TRBJ2-7; clone size: NA; CDR3 length: 15; D gene: TRBD2; V gene: TRBV6-5; CDR3 protein: CASSYRGLAGSEQYF; CDR3 DNA: TGTGCCAGCAGTTACCGAGGACTAGCGGGGAGCGAGCAGTACTTC